This TCR beta chain appears in the sequencing data of a study of neurological immune-mediated disorders. Study-wide findings and caveats: Falling below healthy controls, multiple sclerosis showed the least TCR clonal expansion, while HTLV-1-associated myelopathy showed the most. It was the repertoires of 18 of 34 multiple sclerosis patients that phylogenetic grouping placed in one related-CDR3 cluster, which is a possible signature.

The cDNA was generated by 5'RACE with 10-nucleotide random UMIs. TCRdb processed the 5' RACE reads anew with MiXCR; each CDR3 protein has one entry. The profile shows about 53,000 distinct CDR3 sequences, roughly 3.5% of them singletons. Unsorted libraries were derived from 2 million PBMCs stored at -80 C. This clonotype showed up many times. Its specificity is unknown. One end of the junction varies from germline; a read error may be responsible. Sequencing input: PBMCs. This receptor was taken from a woman aged 25-40 years with multiple sclerosis.

The CDR3 nucleotides read TGCAGTGCTAGAGATCCGGGACTAGGCACGGTCTTC. Translating gives CSARDPGLGTVF. The chain carries TRBV20-1 and TRBJ2-1, with 8 nucleotides matching TRBD2. CDR3 size: 12 residues. Germline V gene lookup returns CDR1 DFQATT and CDR2 SNEGSKA (reference sequence).